One sample yielded the 3 T cell receptor beta chains listed below, sequenced in a study of beta chain features in type 1 diabetes. Investigators reverse transcribed all isolated RNA, so they sequenced expressed TCRB transcripts. Sequenced by immunoSEQ multiplex PCR; TCRdb stores in-frame clones only, minus some. The sample consists of about 360,000 clones, approximately 12% of them appearing once. The sequenced sample was naive CD4+ T cells from blood. Receptor source: a young man in good health.

The chain joins TRBV1 to TRBJ2-1; the table's D call, TRBD2, has no DNA check behind it. TRBV1 is reported as a pseudogene. The CDR3 contains 18 residues. The CDR3, as DNA: TGCACCAGCAGCCAACCCCCTCTAGCGGGGGGACTTCGGGATGAGCAGTTCTTC. Amino acid sequence: CTSSQPPLAGGLRDEQFF.

V and J are TRBV28 and TRBJ2-2, with 7 bases that match TRBD1. Germline CDR1 reads MDHEN; CDR2 reads SYDVKM. CDR3 length: 14 residues. V lost 6 bases to trimming and J lost 0 bases; unmatched junction nucleotides: 1. The CDR3 reads CASRQGSNTGELFF. As DNA, the CDR3 is TGTGCCAGCAGACAGGGGTCGAACACCGGGGAGCTGTTTTTT.

This clone showed up just a few times. J is TRBJ1-6 and V is TRBV7-2, with 9 bases fitting TRBD1. V trimming: 5 bases; J trimming: 7 bases; junction bases outside the gene matches: 9. Germline CDR1 is SGHTA and CDR2 is FQGNSA. The CDR3 sequence is 16 residues long. The CDR3: CASSARRQGVNSPLHF. In DNA, the CDR3 is TGTGCCAGCAGCGCCCGAAGACAGGGGGTCAATTCACCCCTCCACTTT.